The rows below give T cell receptor beta chains drawn from one sample of a study of identical twins. Using its own MiXCR run on the 5' RACE reads, TCRdb lists one record per CDR3 protein. The sample comprises about 690,000 distinct CDR3 sequences, around 21% of which are singletons, and approximately 4.3% rests with the top ten. In addition, the sample was reused for a study of T cells expressing NK-cell markers.

Input material: PBMCs. These receptors all stem from a woman between 18 and 30 years old in good health. CDR3s include the opening cysteine and the closing phenylalanine or tryptophan. D genes are given only for firm matches. A row's size may be missing; if present it is once, few, many or a size class.

few	.	TRBV7-9	TRBJ2-3	TGTGCCAGCAGCCCCGACGGAAGCACAGATACGCAGTATTTT	CASSPDGSTDTQYF
.	.	TRBV6-6	TRBJ2-7	TGTGCCAGCCACCGGGACACCTTCTACGAGCAGTACTTC	CASHRDTFYEQYF
.	.	TRBV30	TRBJ2-3	TGTGCCTGGAGTGTACGGAGGGAGTCCGCAGATACGCAGTATTTT	CAWSVRRESADTQYF
.	.	TRBV11-3	TRBJ1-1	TGTGCCAGCGCGGATGTGAACACTGAAGCTTTCTTT	CASADVNTEAFF
many	.	TRBV29-1	TRBJ2-7	TGCAGCGGACCCTACGAGCAGTACTTC	CSGPYEQYF
.	.	TRBV10-3	TRBJ2-2	TGTGCCATCAGTGGTGGACGTGTTTGGGGGCGTCAGTCCGAAAACACCGGGGAGCTGTTTTTT	CAISGGRVWGRQSENTGELFF
many	.	TRBV20-1	TRBJ2-3	TGCAGTGCCCTTCGGGACGGCAGCACAGATACGCAGTATTTT	CSALRDGSTDTQYF
few	TRBD1	TRBV7-9	TRBJ2-3	TGTGCCAGCAGTCCTCATCCTGGGACAGGGAGCACAGATACGCAGTATTTT	CASSPHPGTGSTDTQYF
.	TRBD2	TRBV5-4	TRBJ2-5	TGTGCCAGCAGCTTGGCTGGGCTAGCGGGCCAAGAGACCCAGTACTTC	CASSLAGLAGQETQYF
.	.	TRBV10-1	TRBJ2-7	TGCGCCAGCAGCCCCGGTTTCACCTACGAGCAGTACTTC	CASSPGFTYEQYF
few	TRBD2	TRBV5-1	TRBJ2-1	TGCGCCAGCAGTTGGCTAGCGGCTAGCTCCTACAATGAGCAGTTCTTC	CASSWLAASSYNEQFF
many	.	TRBV29-1	TRBJ2-5	TGCAGCGTTAGCCAGGCCCAAGAGACCCAGTACTTC	CSVSQAQETQYF
.	.	TRBV12-3/TRBV12-4	TRBJ1-1	TGTGCCAGCAGTTTTCCAGGCAACGGGGCTTTCTTT	CASSFPGNGAFF
many	.	TRBV20-1	TRBJ2-2	TGCAGTGCTAGAGCGAGTGATAGGAAACGAACCGGGGAGCTGTTTTTT	CSARASDRKRTGELFF
few	.	TRBV3-1	TRBJ2-3	TGTGCCAGCACCCCCGAAGCCCCGGGGACGCAGTATTTT	CASTPEAPGTQYF
few	TRBD1	TRBV20-1	TRBJ2-1	TGCAGTGCTAGACCCCTGGGGGACAGGAGGAACAATGAGCAGTTCTTC	CSARPLGDRRNNEQFF
few	.	TRBV7-2	TRBJ1-2	TGTGCCAGCAGCATGGTAGCGAATCTCGGCTATGGCTACACCTTC	CASSMVANLGYGYTF
.	.	TRBV6-2/TRBV6-3	TRBJ2-7	TGTGCCAGCAGCTCGGGACACCTGGTTTTGGACGAGCAGTACTTC	CASSSGHLVLDEQYF
.	TRBD1	TRBV12-3/TRBV12-4	TRBJ2-2	TGTGCCAGCACCTCGAGGGGGCGAGGCACCGGGGAGCTGTTTTTT	CASTSRGRGTGELFF
.	.	TRBV12-5	TRBJ2-5	TGTGCTAGTGGTTTGGATGGGGGGACCCAGTACTTC	CASGLDGGTQYF
.	TRBD2	TRBV7-2	TRBJ2-7	TGTGCCAGCAGCTTAGGTACACCGCGGGGGTCCCCCTACGAGCAGTACTTC	CASSLGTPRGSPYEQYF
few	.	TRBV2	TRBJ1-1	TGTGCCAGCAGTGTGGCGGGGTGGAACACTGAAGCTTTCTTT	CASSVAGWNTEAFF
many	.	TRBV12-3/TRBV12-4	TRBJ2-2	TGTGCCAGCAGCTCACCTCACCCGGCCACCGGGGAGCTGTTTTTT	CASSSPHPATGELFF
few	.	TRBV4-3	TRBJ2-3	TGCGCCAGCAGCCAAGATACGAGGGATACGCAGTATTTT	CASSQDTRDTQYF
.	TRBD1	TRBV12-3/TRBV12-4	TRBJ2-5	TGTGCCAGCAGTCCGGGACAGGCCTCCGGGACCCAGTACTTC	CASSPGQASGTQYF
few	.	TRBV5-5	TRBJ1-2	TGTGCCAGCAGCTTGGCCGCTCCGGGGGCTGGGAGCTATGGCTACACCTTC	CASSLAAPGAGSYGYTF
.	.	TRBV5-1	TRBJ2-4	TGCGCCAGCAGCTCCACTAGTGAGGGCAACATTCAGTACTTC	CASSSTSEGNIQYF
many	.	TRBV5-1	TRBJ1-2	TGCGCCAGCAGCTTGGGAAATTCTGTCCCATATGGCTACACCTTC	CASSLGNSVPYGYTF
few	TRBD1	TRBV20-1	TRBJ1-1	TGCAGTGCTCAAGAATTACAGGGGATGAACACTGAAGCTTTCTTT	CSAQELQGMNTEAFF
many	.	TRBV7-9	TRBJ2-2	TGTGCCAGCAGCTGGGGAGTAGCGACCGGGGAGCTGTTTTTT	CASSWGVATGELFF
.	TRBD1	TRBV10-2	TRBJ2-3	TGCGCCAGCAAGCGGACAGGGGTTTCAGATACGCAGTATTTT	CASKRTGVSDTQYF
few	.	TRBV12-3/TRBV12-4	TRBJ2-1	TGTGCCAGCACCCCAGGGGGGTCGCACGGCTACAATGAGCAGTTCTTC	CASTPGGSHGYNEQFF
few	TRBD1	TRBV20-1	TRBJ2-7	TGCAGTGCCGGACAGGGGTTCGCAGTCTACGAGCAGTACTTC	CSAGQGFAVYEQYF
few	TRBD2	TRBV5-6	TRBJ2-3	TGTGCCAGCAGCGGAGTCCTAGCGGGGAACACAGATACGCAGTATTTT	CASSGVLAGNTDTQYF
few	.	TRBV25-1	TRBJ1-2	TGTGCCAGCAGTGAAGGACAGCCAGGCTACACCTTC	CASSEGQPGYTF
few	TRBD2	TRBV20-1	TRBJ2-1	TGCAGTGCTAGAGTGGGTAGCGGGAGCTCCTACAATGAGCAGTTCTTC	CSARVGSGSSYNEQFF
.	TRBD2	TRBV12-3/TRBV12-4	TRBJ2-7	TGTGCCAGCAGTCGAGCGGGAGGACTCTACGAGCAGTACTTC	CASSRAGGLYEQYF
.	.	TRBV6-5	TRBJ1-2	TGTGCCAGCAGTTCAGGGCGGGGCTACACCTTC	CASSSGRGYTF
few	.	TRBV20-1	TRBJ2-1	TGCAGTGCTAGTGCGGGTCACTTATACAATGAGCAGTTCTTC	CSASAGHLYNEQFF
few	TRBD2	TRBV6-1	TRBJ2-2	TGTGCCAGCAGGGCACTAGCGGGGGGATCCGGGGAGCTGTTTTTT	CASRALAGGSGELFF
.	.	TRBV5-1	TRBJ2-6	TGCGCCAGCAGCTTCCCCCAGGGGGGCATTCTCACCTCTGGGGCCAACGTCCTGACTTTC	CASSFPQGGILTSGANVLTF
.	TRBD2	TRBV20-1	TRBJ2-5	TGCAGTGCCCGATCCGGGACTAGCCAAGAGACCCAGTACTTC	CSARSGTSQETQYF
many	.	TRBV18	TRBJ2-5	TGTGCCAGCTCACCAAGCATGAGAGAGACCCAGTACTTC	CASSPSMRETQYF
.	TRBD2	TRBV20-1	TRBJ2-3	TGCTGTGCTAGGGTAACCGGGACTAGTGCCCTGACAGATACGCAGTATTTT	CCARVTGTSALTDTQYF
few	TRBD1	TRBV7-2	TRBJ1-1	TGTGCCAGCAGGTGGACAGGGGGAGGCTCTGAAGCTTTCTTT	CASRWTGGGSEAFF
.	.	TRBV12-3/TRBV12-4	TRBJ2-1	TGTGCCAGCAGCCCGCTAGCGACGAATGAGCAGTTCTTC	CASSPLATNEQFF
few	TRBD2	TRBV6-2/TRBV6-3	TRBJ2-5	TGTGCCAGCAGTTCCCTCGGGAAGCGGGGGAATACCCAAGAGACCCAGTACTTC	CASSSLGKRGNTQETQYF
.	TRBD2	TRBV6-2/TRBV6-3	TRBJ2-1	TGTGCCAGCAGTTATGACGGGGGGGCCTATGAGCAGTTCTTC	CASSYDGGAYEQFF
.	.	TRBV10-3	TRBJ2-6	TGTGCCATCAGTGACGCGGGTGGGGCCAACGTCCTGACTTTC	CAISDAGGANVLTF
few	.	TRBV19	TRBJ2-1	TGTGCCAGTAGTATTACAGCCATACCTCGGTACAATGAGCAGTTCTTC	CASSITAIPRYNEQFF
few	.	TRBV5-1	TRBJ2-1	TGCGCCAGCAGCCGGGACGGGCCCAATGAGCAGTTCTTC	CASSRDGPNEQFF
many	.	TRBV5-5	TRBJ2-7	TGTGCCAGCAGCTTGGGTGGTTTAGCTTACGAGCAGTACTTC	CASSLGGLAYEQYF
.	TRBD2	TRBV5-1	TRBJ2-3	TGCGCCAGCAGCTTGGTTGGACTAGCGGGGGGGGCAGATACGCAGTATTTT	CASSLVGLAGGADTQYF
.	TRBD1	TRBV12-3/TRBV12-4	TRBJ1-4	TGTGCCAGCAGCCCGACAGGGTGGGGTACTAATGAAAAACTGTTTTTT	CASSPTGWGTNEKLFF
few	TRBD1	TRBV20-1	TRBJ2-7	TGCAGTGCTAGAGTGGGGACAGGGGGCTACGAGCAGTACTTC	CSARVGTGGYEQYF
.	.	TRBV6-2/TRBV6-3	TRBJ1-1	TGTGCCAGCAGAGAGGACGGAAACACTGAAGCTTTCTTT	CASREDGNTEAFF
.	.	TRBV20-1	TRBJ1-4	TGCAGTGCGGGCAGGAGTTCTAATGAAAAACTGTTTTTT	CSAGRSSNEKLFF